This T cell receptor (beta chain) was found in a study of blood T cell repertoires in COVID-19. Turning to the study itself: T cells, B-cell-depleted T cells, or PBMCs provided the cDNA or gDNA that served as material.

This clone is a singleton in its sample. CDR3 size: 16 residues. V trimming: 4 bases; J trimming: 2 bases; junction bases outside the gene matches: 8. CDR1 MNHEY and CDR2 SVGEGT come from the germline V gene. Assay: immunoSEQ multiplex PCR; the TCRdb copy retains only in-frame clones and omits some. The sample holds about 190,000 clones, nearly 90% seen once. The receptor was derived from a man aged 45-65 years with acute or convalescent COVID-19. Sequencing was carried out using peripheral blood. V usage is TRBV6-2 or TRBV6-3 and J usage is TRBJ2-1; 7 nucleotides agree with TRBD1. The CDR3 nucleotides read TGTGCCAGCAGTTTGCCCCCTGGACAGGCCTACAATGAGCAGTTCTTC. Amino acid sequence: CASSLPPGQAYNEQFF.